These T cell receptor beta chains were read from a single sample in a study of CXCR3-negative and CXCR3-positive naive CD8 T cells. TCRdb reprocessed the 5' RACE reads and reports one entry per CDR3 protein, with no DNA. This sample's table reports around 50,000 distinct CDR3 sequences. The sequencing sample was made of naive CXCR3- CD8+ T cells from blood. The receptors derive from a human donor in good health. Some clones in this sample may be carry-over from other donors' samples. Both conserved end residues are part of each CDR3. Where a row states a size, it is once, few, many or the class of an expanded clone; other rows omit it.

V	J	size	CDR3
TRBV7-6	TRBJ2-7	.	CASSLWPSYEQYF
TRBV4-3	TRBJ2-2	.	CASSPGLAGQGVGELFF
TRBV14	TRBJ1-1	.	CASSQDRASTEAFF
TRBV14	TRBJ2-7	.	CASSRKGQEPSYEQYF
TRBV28	TRBJ1-5	.	CASSLGLWAESYQPQHF
TRBV4-3	TRBJ2-4	.	CASSQDFDAKNIQYF
TRBV29-1	TRBJ2-7	.	CSVRQKAYEQYF
TRBV27	TRBJ2-3	.	CASILGQGTFKPLILADTQYF
TRBV6-2/TRBV6-3	TRBJ1-5	.	CASSYGEGAQPQHF
TRBV5-1	TRBJ2-7	.	CASSLGEDKSEQYF
TRBV29-1	TRBJ2-1	.	CSVDSGTLRGNEQFF
TRBV11-2	TRBJ2-3	.	CASSTTRLLGDTQYF
TRBV29-1	TRBJ1-2	.	CSVEDSDRAGGYTF
TRBV7-9	TRBJ2-7	.	CASGAGTNVDEQYF
TRBV20-1	TRBJ1-1	.	CSVRGQGALGAFF
TRBV12-3/TRBV12-4	TRBJ1-1	.	CASLGGGEAFF
TRBV28	TRBJ2-7	.	CASRARATYEQYF
TRBV7-9	TRBJ2-5	.	CASSPSGRLETQYF
TRBV7-9	TRBJ2-7	.	CASSARQGLEQYF
TRBV18	TRBJ1-1	.	CASSPSSRGGMNTEAFF
TRBV12-3/TRBV12-4	TRBJ1-4	.	CASSSRNSGADEKLFF
TRBV7-6	TRBJ1-1	.	CASSLGRGGRDAFF
TRBV3-1	TRBJ2-2	.	CASSQVSLPGELFF
TRBV4-2	TRBJ2-7	.	CASSHSPRDVLAGVANEQYF
TRBV9	TRBJ2-1	.	CASSVHESSYNEQFF
TRBV15	TRBJ2-7	.	CATSRDLDEQYF
TRBV7-2	TRBJ1-1	.	CASSLGGSMAFF
TRBV6-2/TRBV6-3	TRBJ2-5	.	CASSQGLEGEIQYF
TRBV12-3/TRBV12-4	TRBJ2-1	.	CASSPGGESGAYNEQFF
TRBV7-2	TRBJ1-5	.	CASSLALYSNQPQHF
TRBV19	TRBJ2-1	.	CASSVSGYNEQFF
TRBV28	TRBJ2-7	.	CASSRRGRPYEQYF
TRBV3-1	TRBJ2-3	.	CASSQDYTADTQYF
TRBV12-3/TRBV12-4	TRBJ2-7	.	CASSLAPHEQYF
TRBV12-3/TRBV12-4	TRBJ2-5	.	CASTPEIRETQYF
TRBV28	TRBJ2-3	.	CASSLTTTKRTQYF
TRBV12-3/TRBV12-4	TRBJ2-7	.	CASRSGGANYEQYF
TRBV29-1	TRBJ2-1	.	CSVEDPGYDEQFF
TRBV29-1	TRBJ2-2	.	CSVEVVGGNTGELFF
TRBV7-9	TRBJ1-5	.	CASSPSPGEEQPQHF
TRBV20-1	TRBJ2-7	.	CSARDLAGVLYEQYF
TRBV7-7	TRBJ2-1	.	CASSFLSGDEQFF
TRBV7-9	TRBJ2-7	.	CASSFFPYRTSYEQYF
TRBV29-1	TRBJ2-1	.	CSVWSSYNEQFF
TRBV20-1	TRBJ1-1	.	CSARDIGRSNTEASF
TRBV29-1	TRBJ2-7	.	CSVRFQGYEQYF
TRBV5-1	TRBJ2-7	.	CASSWESTYEQYF
TRBV7-9	TRBJ2-7	.	CASSFTGYEQYF
TRBV14	TRBJ2-1	.	CASSQVKGLYNEQFF
TRBV12-3/TRBV12-4	TRBJ2-1	.	CASREGLDEQFF
TRBV27	TRBJ2-7	.	CASSLTDSSYEQYF
TRBV19	TRBJ2-7	.	CARVGTVDEQYF
TRBV6-5	TRBJ2-1	.	CASSYSALSSYNEQFF
TRBV7-6	TRBJ2-3	.	CASRGASDTQYF
TRBV15	TRBJ2-1	medium-sized	CATSSPRVMRTFF
TRBV4-1	TRBJ2-5	.	CASSQEAGGEETQYF
TRBV6-2/TRBV6-3	TRBJ2-7	.	CASSYRPSYEQYF
TRBV24-1	TRBJ2-1	.	CATSETGTSGSSSYNEQFF
TRBV28	TRBJ1-3	.	CASSLPSWGTIYF